Listed below are T cell receptor beta chains from one sample, sequenced in a study of identical twins. TCRdb recomputed calls from the 5' RACE reads with MiXCR, one row per CDR3 protein. The data hold around 370,000 distinct CDR3 sequences, with 9% observed a single time. The material sequenced was naive T cells sorted from blood. These receptors came from a woman aged 45-60 years in good health. Both conserved end residues are trimmed from each CDR3. The D gene is left open where the match is weak. The size field is filled for only some rows; it gives once, few, many or a size class.

d_call: TRBD2
j_call: TRBJ2-2
clone_size: few
v_call: TRBV29-1
cdr3_aa: SVPSGVNTGELF

d_call: TRBD2
j_call: TRBJ2-3
clone_size: few
v_call: TRBV5-1
cdr3_aa: ASSLATASGQY

d_call: .
j_call: TRBJ2-5
clone_size: many
v_call: TRBV6-5
cdr3_aa: ASSYSRTGQTQY

d_call: TRBD2
j_call: TRBJ2-1
clone_size: many
v_call: TRBV29-1
cdr3_aa: SVESGGLAGHNEQF

d_call: .
j_call: TRBJ2-1
clone_size: .
v_call: TRBV27
cdr3_aa: ASSLSLDYNEQF

d_call: TRBD2
j_call: TRBJ2-7
clone_size: few
v_call: TRBV2
cdr3_aa: ASTSGGYEQY

d_call: .
j_call: TRBJ1-4
clone_size: many
v_call: TRBV12-3/TRBV12-4
cdr3_aa: ASSLRTSNEKLF

d_call: .
j_call: TRBJ2-7
clone_size: few
v_call: TRBV12-3/TRBV12-4
cdr3_aa: ASSFALSYEQY

d_call: .
j_call: TRBJ1-1
clone_size: few
v_call: TRBV11-2
cdr3_aa: ASSPRGAGDTEAF

d_call: TRBD2
j_call: TRBJ2-1
clone_size: .
v_call: TRBV9
cdr3_aa: ASSASTSGKYNEQF

d_call: TRBD2
j_call: TRBJ2-1
clone_size: few
v_call: TRBV30
cdr3_aa: AWRDGLANNEQF

d_call: .
j_call: TRBJ2-1
clone_size: many
v_call: TRBV7-9
cdr3_aa: ASTLPVGDEQF

d_call: .
j_call: TRBJ1-2
clone_size: many
v_call: TRBV19
cdr3_aa: ASSIGEVYGYT

d_call: .
j_call: TRBJ2-6
clone_size: .
v_call: TRBV24-1
cdr3_aa: ATSARGGANVLT

d_call: .
j_call: TRBJ2-6
clone_size: few
v_call: TRBV12-3/TRBV12-4
cdr3_aa: ASSPLNPNPGANVLT

d_call: TRBD2
j_call: TRBJ2-7
clone_size: .
v_call: TRBV20-1
cdr3_aa: SASAGTGRSPGLAGGSIYEQY

d_call: TRBD2
j_call: TRBJ2-5
clone_size: .
v_call: TRBV4-1
cdr3_aa: ASSPMGLASGTQY